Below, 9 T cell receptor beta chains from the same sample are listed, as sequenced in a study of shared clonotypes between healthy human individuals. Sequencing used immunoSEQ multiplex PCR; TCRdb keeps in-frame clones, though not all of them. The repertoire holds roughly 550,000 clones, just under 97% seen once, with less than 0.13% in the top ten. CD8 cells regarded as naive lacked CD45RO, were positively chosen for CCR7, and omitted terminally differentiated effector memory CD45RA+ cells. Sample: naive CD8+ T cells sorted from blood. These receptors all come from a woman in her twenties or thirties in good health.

CDR3 protein: CAWSSGSGRNEQFF. The CDR3 DNA reads TGTGCCTGGAGTAGCGGGAGCGGTCGCAATGAGCAGTTCTTC. The chain uses TRBV30 and TRBJ2-1, with 8 bases aligning to TRBD2. V was clipped by 2 bases and J by 6 bases; unmatched bases: 6. The germline gives CDR1 GTSNPN, CDR2 SVGIG (reference sequence). CDR3 length: 14 residues. The variable domain in full, with the rest retrieved from reference TRBV30 and TRBJ2-1, is SQTIHQWPATLVQPVGSPLSLECTVEGTSNPNLYWYRQAAGRGLQLLFYSVGIGQISSEVPQNLSASRPQDRQFILSSKKLLLSDSGFYLCAWSSGSGRNEQFFGPGTRLTVL.

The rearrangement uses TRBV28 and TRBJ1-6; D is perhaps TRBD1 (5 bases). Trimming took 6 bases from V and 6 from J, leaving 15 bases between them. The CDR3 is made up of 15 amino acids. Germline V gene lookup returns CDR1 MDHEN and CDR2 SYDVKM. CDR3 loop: CASSPRRGSNSPLHF. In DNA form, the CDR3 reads TGTGCCAGCAGCCCCCGCCGGGGGAGTAATTCACCCCTCCACTTT.

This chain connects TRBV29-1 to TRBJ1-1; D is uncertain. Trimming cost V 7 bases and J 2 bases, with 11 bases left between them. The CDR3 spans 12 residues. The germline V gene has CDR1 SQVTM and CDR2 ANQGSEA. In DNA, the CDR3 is TGCAGCGGTCCGCGGGGAAACACTGAAGCTTTCTTT. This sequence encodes CSGPRGNTEAFF.

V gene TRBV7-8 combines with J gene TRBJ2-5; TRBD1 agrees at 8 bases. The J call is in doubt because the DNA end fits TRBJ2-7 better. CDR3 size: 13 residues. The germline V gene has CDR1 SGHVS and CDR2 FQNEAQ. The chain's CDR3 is CASSLATGVEQYF. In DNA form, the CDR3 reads TGTGCCAGCAGCTTAGCGACAGGGGTCGAGCAGTACTTC.

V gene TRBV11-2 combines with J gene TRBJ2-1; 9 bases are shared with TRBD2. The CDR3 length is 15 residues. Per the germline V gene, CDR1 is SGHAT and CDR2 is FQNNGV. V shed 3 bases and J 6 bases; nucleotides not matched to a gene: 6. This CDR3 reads CASSFRAGGPNEQFF. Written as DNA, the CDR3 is TGTGCCAGCAGCTTCCGCGCGGGAGGGCCCAATGAGCAGTTCTTC.

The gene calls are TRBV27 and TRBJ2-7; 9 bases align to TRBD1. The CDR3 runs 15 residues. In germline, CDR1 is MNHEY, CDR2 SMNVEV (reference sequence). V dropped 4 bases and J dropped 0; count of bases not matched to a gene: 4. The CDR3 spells CASSSPGQGSYEQYF. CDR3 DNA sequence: TGTGCCAGCAGTTCCCCGGGACAGGGCTCCTACGAGCAGTACTTC.

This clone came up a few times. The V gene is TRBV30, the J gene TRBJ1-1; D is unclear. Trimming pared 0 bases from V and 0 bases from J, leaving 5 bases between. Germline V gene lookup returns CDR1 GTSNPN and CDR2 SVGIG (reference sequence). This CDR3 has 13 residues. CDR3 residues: CAWSVLVNTEAFF. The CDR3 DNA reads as TGTGCCTGGAGTGTACTAGTGAACACTGAAGCTTTCTTT.

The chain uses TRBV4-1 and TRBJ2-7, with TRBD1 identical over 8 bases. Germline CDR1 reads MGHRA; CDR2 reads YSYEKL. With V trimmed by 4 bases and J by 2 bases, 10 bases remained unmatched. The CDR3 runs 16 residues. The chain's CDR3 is CASSPRPGTGTYEQYF. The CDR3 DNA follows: TGCGCCAGCAGCCCCAGACCAGGGACAGGAACCTACGAGCAGTACTTC.

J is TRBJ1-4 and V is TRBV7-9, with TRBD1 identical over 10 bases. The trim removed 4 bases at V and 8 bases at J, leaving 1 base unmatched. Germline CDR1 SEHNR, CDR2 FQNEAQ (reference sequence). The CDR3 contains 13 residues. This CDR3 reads CASSSTGGEKLFF. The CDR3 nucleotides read TGTGCCAGCAGCTCGACAGGGGGCGAAAAACTGTTTTTT.